These T cell receptor beta chains were read from a single sample in a study of identical twins. A single record per CDR3 protein comes from TCRdb applying MiXCR to the 5' RACE reads. The table records 1.5 million to 2 million distinct CDR3 sequences, about 31% of them present only once. The specimen sequenced was cord blood. The receptors were gathered from a newborn girl in good health. CDR3s include the opening cysteine and the closing phenylalanine or tryptophan. The order of the fields is CDR3 protein, CDR3 DNA, clone size, J gene, V gene, D gene. D genes are given only for firm matches. Clone size is shown for a subset of rows, as once, few, many or a class of expanded clone.

CSASETGWEQYF | TGCAGTGCTAGTGAGACAGGGTGGGAGCAGTACTTC | few | TRBJ2-5 | TRBV20-1 | TRBD1
CASSVVGGAETQFF | TGTGCCAGCAGCGTAGTCGGGGGGGCAGAGACCCAGTTCTTC | NA | TRBJ2-1 | TRBV9 | TRBD2
CASSHPPGQGPDEQYF | TGTGCCAGCAGCCATCCACCGGGACAGGGGCCAGATGAGCAGTACTTC | NA | TRBJ2-5 | TRBV4-2 | TRBD1
CASSHDPSPTSTDTQYF | TGTGCCAGCAGCCATGACCCCAGTCCGACTAGCACAGATACGCAGTATTTT | many | TRBJ2-3 | TRBV4-2 | NA
CASSDRTDHNEKLFF | TGTGCCAGCAGTGACCGGACAGACCATAATGAAAAACTGTTTTTT | NA | TRBJ1-4 | TRBV12-3/TRBV12-4 | NA
CASSLRDRGSYNEQYF | TGTGCCAGCAGCTTACGGGACCGGGGGTCCTACAATGAGCAGTACTTC | NA | TRBJ2-7 | TRBV7-8 | NA
CASSGPGDRAFVATNEKLFF | TGTGCCAGCAGTGGTCCTGGGGACAGGGCTTTTGTTGCAACTAATGAAAAACTGTTTTTT | few | TRBJ1-4 | TRBV25-1 | TRBD1
CASTFKPGDTQYF | TGTGCCAGCACCTTTAAGCCGGGGGATACGCAGTATTTT | NA | TRBJ2-3 | TRBV7-2 | NA
CASSQASGLNYGYTF | TGTGCCAGCAGCCAAGCGTCGGGGCTCAACTATGGCTACACCTTC | few | TRBJ1-2 | TRBV14 | NA
CANSLDRLSYEQYF | TGTGCCAACAGCTTAGACAGGCTCTCCTACGAGCAGTACTTC | NA | TRBJ2-7 | TRBV7-2 | NA
CSAPDLAKNIQYF | TGCAGTGCTCCGGACCTAGCCAAAAACATTCAGTACTTC | few | TRBJ2-4 | TRBV20-1 | NA
CASSYSVRGYNEQFF | TGTGCCAGCAGTTACTCGGTCCGGGGCTACAATGAGCAGTTCTTC | NA | TRBJ2-1 | TRBV6-6 | NA
CASSVAMGSNTDTQYF | TGTGCCAGCAGCGTAGCTATGGGGTCCAACACAGATACGCAGTATTTT | NA | TRBJ2-3 | TRBV9 | NA
CATSRQGSGGYNEQFF | TGTGCCACCAGCAGACAGGGAAGCGGGGGTTACAATGAGCAGTTCTTC | few | TRBJ2-1 | TRBV15 | TRBD2
CASSSLRGPAQVDYGYTF | TGTGCCAGCAGCTCTTTACGGGGTCCCGCCCAGGTTGACTATGGCTACACCTTC | many | TRBJ1-2 | TRBV11-2 | NA
CASSGYRNQPQHF | TGTGCCAGCAGTGGTTACAGAAATCAGCCCCAGCATTTT | NA | TRBJ1-5 | TRBV2 | NA
CSARPGTTNYGYTF | TGCAGTGCTAGACCAGGGACCACTAACTATGGCTACACCTTC | few | TRBJ1-2 | TRBV20-1 | NA
CATSESGTGSYNEQYF | TGTGCCACCAGTGAGTCCGGGACAGGTTCCTACAATGAGCAGTACTTC | NA | TRBJ2-7 | TRBV24-1 | TRBD1
CASSFGPGTDTQYF | TGTGCCAGCAGCTTCGGACCTGGAACAGATACGCAGTATTTT | many | TRBJ2-3 | TRBV7-2 | NA
CASSVGSGGPSYNEQYF | TGTGCCAGCAGTGTGGGTAGCGGGGGACCTTCCTACAATGAGCAGTACTTC | NA | TRBJ2-7 | TRBV6-4 | TRBD2
CASSYSTGLAGAYNEQFF | TGTGCCAGCAGTTACTCGACGGGACTAGCGGGGGCCTACAATGAGCAGTTCTTC | few | TRBJ2-1 | TRBV6-5 | TRBD2
CASRRERWAFF | TGTGCCAGCAGGCGGGAAAGGTGGGCTTTCTTT | NA | TRBJ1-1 | TRBV2 | NA
CSATGTGFPAFF | TGCAGTGCCACCGGGACAGGGTTTCCAGCTTTCTTT | few | TRBJ1-1 | TRBV20-1 | TRBD1
CSARTGDYEKLFF | TGCAGTGCCAGGACAGGAGATTATGAAAAACTGTTTTTT | few | TRBJ1-4 | TRBV20-1 | TRBD1
CSVEDRTSGADTQYF | TGCAGCGTTGAGGACCGGACTAGTGGTGCAGATACGCAGTATTTT | many | TRBJ2-3 | TRBV29-1 | TRBD2
CASETSGGNTDTQYF | TGTGCCAGCGAGACTAGCGGGGGAAACACAGATACGCAGTATTTT | NA | TRBJ2-3 | TRBV2 | TRBD2
CASTMGVKQYF | TGTGCCTCAACGATGGGGGTCAAGCAGTACTTC | NA | TRBJ2-4 | TRBV30 | NA
CSARATGVSNQPQHF | TGCAGTGCTAGAGCGACAGGGGTCAGCAATCAGCCCCAGCATTTT | NA | TRBJ1-5 | TRBV20-1 | TRBD1
CASSYRQGPYNEQFF | TGTGCCAGCAGTTACAGGCAGGGGCCATACAATGAGCAGTTCTTC | few | TRBJ2-1 | TRBV6-5 | NA
CASSEWRTDTQYF | TGCGCCAGCAGTGAGTGGCGCACAGATACGCAGTATTTT | many | TRBJ2-3 | TRBV10-1 | NA
CASSYSAGGTSEDTQYF | TGTGCCAGCAGTTACTCAGCCGGGGGGACCTCAGAAGATACGCAGTATTTT | few | TRBJ2-3 | TRBV6-5 | TRBD2
CARGGPHAVAQYF | TGCGCCAGAGGGGGGCCCCATGCCGTCGCGCAGTATTTT | once | TRBJ2-3 | TRBV23-1 | NA
CASSVQTGARTDTQYF | TGTGCCAGCAGCGTACAAACAGGGGCACGCACAGATACGCAGTATTTT | many | TRBJ2-3 | TRBV9 | TRBD1
CASSSPGTAAYEQYF | TGTGCCAGCAGTTCCCCCGGGACCGCCGCCTACGAGCAGTACTTC | NA | TRBJ2-7 | TRBV28 | NA
CASSLGLRAFF | TGTGCCAGCAGCCTGGGACTCAGGGCTTTCTTT | few | TRBJ1-1 | TRBV12-3/TRBV12-4 | NA
CASSLHPLTSGDPYEQYF | TGTGCCAGCAGCTTACACCCTCTGACTAGCGGGGACCCCTACGAGCAGTACTTC | few | TRBJ2-7 | TRBV7-9 | TRBD2
CASSSLSGPYGYTF | TGTGCCAGCAGCTCTCTCTCTGGGCCCTATGGCTACACCTTC | few | TRBJ1-2 | TRBV11-2 | NA
CASRGEPYNEQFF | TGCGCCAGCAGGGGGGAACCCTACAATGAGCAGTTCTTC | many | TRBJ2-1 | TRBV10-2 | NA
CASSLRRRTSSYNEQFF | TGCGCCAGCAGCTTGAGACGTCGGACTAGCTCCTACAATGAGCAGTTCTTC | few | TRBJ2-1 | TRBV5-1 | TRBD2
CSATSGGAKNIQYF | TGCAGTGCTACTAGCGGGGGGGCCAAAAACATTCAGTACTTC | many | TRBJ2-4 | TRBV20-1 | TRBD2
CASSQDVGQGSGYTF | TGCGCCAGCAGCCAAGACGTCGGACAGGGAAGCGGCTACACCTTC | NA | TRBJ1-2 | TRBV4-1 | TRBD1
CASSPSPGLVPLRVYEQYF | TGTGCCAGCAGCCCCTCGCCGGGACTAGTCCCCCTCCGCGTCTACGAGCAGTACTTC | NA | TRBJ2-7 | TRBV28 | TRBD2
CSAAGLAGVGAKNIQYF | TGCAGTGCCGCGGGACTAGCGGGAGTCGGGGCCAAAAACATTCAGTACTTC | NA | TRBJ2-4 | TRBV20-1 | TRBD2